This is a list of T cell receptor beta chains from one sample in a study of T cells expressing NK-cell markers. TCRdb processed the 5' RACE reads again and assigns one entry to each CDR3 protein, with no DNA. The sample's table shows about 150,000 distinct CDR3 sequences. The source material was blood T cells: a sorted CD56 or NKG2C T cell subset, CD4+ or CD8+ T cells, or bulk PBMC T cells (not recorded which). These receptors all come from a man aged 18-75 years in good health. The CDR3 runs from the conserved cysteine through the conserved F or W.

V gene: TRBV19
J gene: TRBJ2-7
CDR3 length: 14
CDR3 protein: CASSPAGGTYEQYF

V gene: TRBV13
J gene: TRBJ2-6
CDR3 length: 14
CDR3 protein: CASSSGPGANVLTF

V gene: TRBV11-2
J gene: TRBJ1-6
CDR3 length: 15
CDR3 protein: CASSLEAGGDSPLHF

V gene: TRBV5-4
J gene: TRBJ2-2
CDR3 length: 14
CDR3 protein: CASSTGTSVVELFF

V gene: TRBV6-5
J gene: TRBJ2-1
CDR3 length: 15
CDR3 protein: CASSYGLRGGYEQFF

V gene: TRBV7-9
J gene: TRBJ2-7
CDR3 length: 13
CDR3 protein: CASSFTDSYEQYF

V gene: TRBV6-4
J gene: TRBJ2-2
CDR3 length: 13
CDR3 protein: CASSEPYTGELFF

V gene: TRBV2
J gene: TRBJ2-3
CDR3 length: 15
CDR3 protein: CASSDGRGETDTQYF

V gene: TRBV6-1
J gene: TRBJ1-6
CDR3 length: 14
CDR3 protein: CATEHEIFNSPLHF

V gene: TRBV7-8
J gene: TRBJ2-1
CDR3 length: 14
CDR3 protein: CASSTYGSYNEQFF

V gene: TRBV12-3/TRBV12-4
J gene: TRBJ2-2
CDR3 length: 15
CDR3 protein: CASSLERARTGELFF

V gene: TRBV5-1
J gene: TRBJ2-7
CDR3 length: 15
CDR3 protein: CASSLDRDRRYEQYF

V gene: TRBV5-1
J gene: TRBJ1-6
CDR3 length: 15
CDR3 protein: CASSLAGGVGSPLHF

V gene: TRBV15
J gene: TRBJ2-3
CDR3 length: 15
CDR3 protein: CATSREGREADTQYF

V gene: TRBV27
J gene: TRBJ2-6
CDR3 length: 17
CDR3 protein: CASSPLGVSSGANVLTF

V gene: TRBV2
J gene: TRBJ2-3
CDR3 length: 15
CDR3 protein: CASKGSGGGTDTQYF

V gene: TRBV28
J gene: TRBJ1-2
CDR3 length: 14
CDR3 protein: CASSFPGRSYGYTF

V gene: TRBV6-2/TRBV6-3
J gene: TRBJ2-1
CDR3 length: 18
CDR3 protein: CASSYSYTGDRPYNEQFF